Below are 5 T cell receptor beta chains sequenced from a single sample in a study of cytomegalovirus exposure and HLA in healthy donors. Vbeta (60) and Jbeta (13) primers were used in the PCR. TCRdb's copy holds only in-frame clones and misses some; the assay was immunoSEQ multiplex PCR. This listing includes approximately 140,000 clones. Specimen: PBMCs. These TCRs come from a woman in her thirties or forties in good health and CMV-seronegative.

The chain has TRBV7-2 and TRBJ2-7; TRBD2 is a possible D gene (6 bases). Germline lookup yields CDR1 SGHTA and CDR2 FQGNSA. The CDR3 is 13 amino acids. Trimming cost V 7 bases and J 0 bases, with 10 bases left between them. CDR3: CASTRDFSYEQYF. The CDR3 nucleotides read TGTGCCAGCACTAGGGACTTCTCCTACGAGCAGTACTTC.

CDR3 nucleotide sequence: TGTGCCAGCAGTGAATCTGGGCAGGGGATCGGTCAGCCCCAGCATTTT. Its translation is CASSESGQGIGQPQHF. The rearrangement links TRBV25-1 to TRBJ1-5; a weak D match, TRBD1 (6 bases). The germline V gene has CDR1 MGHDK and CDR2 SYGVNS. This CDR3 has 16 residues. The germline V and J ends were trimmed by 1 base and 6 bases, with 16 bases remaining between them.

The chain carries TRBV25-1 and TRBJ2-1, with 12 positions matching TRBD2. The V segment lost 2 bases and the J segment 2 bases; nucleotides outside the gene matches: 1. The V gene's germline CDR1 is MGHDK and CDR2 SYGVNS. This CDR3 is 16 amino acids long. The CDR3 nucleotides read TGTGCCAGCAGTGAACGGACTAGCGGGGCCTACAATGAGCAGTTCTTC. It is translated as CASSERTSGAYNEQFF. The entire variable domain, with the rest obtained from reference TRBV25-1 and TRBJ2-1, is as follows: EADIYQTPRYLVIGTGKKITLECSQTMGHDKMYWYQQDPGMELHLIHYSYGVNSTEKGDLSSESTVSRIRTEHFPLTLESARPSHTSQYLCASSERTSGAYNEQFFGPGTRLTVL.

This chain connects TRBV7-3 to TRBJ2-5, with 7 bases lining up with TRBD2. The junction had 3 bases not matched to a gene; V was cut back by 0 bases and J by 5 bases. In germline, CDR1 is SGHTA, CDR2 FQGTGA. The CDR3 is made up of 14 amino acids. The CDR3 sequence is CASSLTVGGETQYF. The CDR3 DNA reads TGTGCCAGCAGCTTAACCGTGGGGGGGGAGACCCAGTACTTC.

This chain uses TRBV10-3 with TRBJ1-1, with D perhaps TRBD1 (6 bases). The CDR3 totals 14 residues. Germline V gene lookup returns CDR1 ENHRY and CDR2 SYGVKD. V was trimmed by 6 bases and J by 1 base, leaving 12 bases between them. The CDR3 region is CAISLGQKNTEAFF. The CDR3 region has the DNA TGTGCCATCAGCCTAGGACAGAAGAACACTGAAGCTTTCTTT.